This T cell receptor beta chain was obtained from a study of shared clonotypes between healthy human individuals. Study-wide background: In total, the donors were two women and a few men aged 18 to 49.

CD45RO negativity and positive selection for CCR7 defined naive CD8 cells, a population that excluded terminally differentiated effector memory CD45RA+ cells. CDR1 and CDR2 from the germline V gene are SEHNR and FQNEAQ (reference sequence). This CDR3 has 14 amino acids. V was cut by 5 bases and J by 2 bases, with 12 bases left in between. TCRdb's copy holds only in-frame clones and misses some; the assay was immunoSEQ multiplex PCR. The profile shows some 2,100,000 clones, around 93% of them singletons. The V and J genes are TRBV7-9 and TRBJ2-5, with D possibly being TRBD1 (6 bases). The source material was naive CD8+ T cells from PBMCs. The source is a man between 18 and 35 years old in good health. Some clones in this sample may be carry-over from other donors' samples. Here the CDR3 DNA reads TGTGCCAGCAGCCCGTGGACAGAGCAAGAGACCCAGTACTTC. Translated: CASSPWTEQETQYF.